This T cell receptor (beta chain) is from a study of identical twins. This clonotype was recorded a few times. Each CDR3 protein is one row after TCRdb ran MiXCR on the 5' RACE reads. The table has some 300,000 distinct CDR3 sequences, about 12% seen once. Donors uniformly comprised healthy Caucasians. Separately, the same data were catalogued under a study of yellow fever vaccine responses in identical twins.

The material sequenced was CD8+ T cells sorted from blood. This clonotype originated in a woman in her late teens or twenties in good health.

The DNA of the CDR3 is TGCGCCAGCAGGGGGGCGATCGGGGAGCTGTTTTTT. It specifies CASRGAIGELFF. The gene calls are TRBV4-1 and TRBJ2-2; D is perhaps TRBD1 (6 bases). Trimming took 6 bases from V and 7 from J, leaving 9 bases between them. Germline V gene data show CDR1 as MGHRA and CDR2 as YSYEKL. CDR3 length: 12 amino acids.